Detailed here is one TCR beta chain. Its recognized antigen is unknown. It has no much larger one-base neighbor in the sample; base qualities were not kept. RNA was extracted using the RNeasy kit, and about 0.5 to 1 ug of the RNA was reverse transcribed with random hexamers. TCR beta CDR3 regions were amplified with the immunoSEQ multiplex PCR assay covering 54 Vbeta and 13 Jbeta segments. Bias from PCR amplification was corrected by using a synthetic template baseline for primer optimization and for computational correction. As for the original processing: Reads were assigned to V, D and J genes according to IMGT and analyzed in immunoSEQ Analyzer, with only productive sequences retained. Clonality was computed as one minus Shannon entropy normalized by log2 of the number of productive unique sequences. For each patient and control, public and private clones were evaluated within the 100 most prevalent clones. Clones were defined as Susac-specific if absent from the healthy and MS cohorts, from some 1,000 published viral clones and from other ImmuneACCESS disease sequences. TCRdb trimmed the raw reads at Q25, called clones with MiXCR and kept productive beta chains. Rows with one shared CDR3 protein collapse into an entry with the most common genes and DNA. In this record, the V and J calls reflect TCRdb's handling and not the investigators' own analysis. The sample yields around 200,000 distinct CDR3 sequences; approximately 95% were counted once. The top ten clonotypes cover 0.15% to 0.2% of the sample.

This record belongs to a study of CD8 T cells in Susac syndrome (dated by TCRdb to the late 2010s). Concerning the study at large: Among the Susac syndrome patients who were sequenced, clinically active disease was present in six and clinical remission was observed in roughly eight. At blood withdrawal, Susac syndrome patients were therapy-naive, treated with corticosteroids (with IVIg additionally given to some), or treated with IVIg alone. Whether CD8+ T cell activation and differentiation in Susac syndrome was antigen driven was tested using repertoire sequencing. The clonality of the CD8+ T cell repertoire was compared across around twelve healthy donors, around 14 Susac syndrome patients and around 16 multiple sclerosis patients.

High-throughput TCR beta sequencing profiled peripheral blood CD8+ and CD4+ T cells from healthy donors, Susac syndrome patients and multiple sclerosis patients. The Susac syndrome patients fulfilled recently defined diagnostic criteria for either definite or probable disease. Bulk CD8+ and CD4+ T cells were purified magnetically by negative isolation, whereas CD8+ TEMRA cells were enriched by FACS. Blood was drawn into EDTA tubes, processed within 24 hours, and PBMCs were isolated by density gradient centrifugation. PBMCs intended for TCR sequencing were cryopreserved in liquid nitrogen and thawed later in a water bath at 37 degrees C. A purity of at least 90% was achieved for sorted or isolated CD4+, CD8+ and CD8+ TEMRA cells. CDR3 length: 13 amino acids, cysteine to phenylalanine. Just CDR3 DNA is preserved here, 39 bases in frame from base 1. V gives up 3 bases and J gives up 4 bases, and the segment between their germline ends measures 10 bases. Via the germline V gene, CDR1 is SGDLS and CDR2 YYNGEE.

General findings and caveats noted by the study authors: Clonal expansion was observed in Susac syndrome CD8+ repertoires, with the highest expansion in CD8+ TEMRA cells and greater expansion in clinically active than in remitting patients. In the total CD8+ and CD8+ TEMRA repertoires, more than 15 and five Susac-specific public clones, respectively, were identified. The number of individuals in the TCR sequencing and HLA analysis was recognized as being relatively small.

This chain joins TRBV9 to TRBJ1-1, with a tentative D gene TRBD1 over 5 matching bases. The sequenced material came from CD8+ T cells from PBMCs. This sequence originates from a human donor with Susac syndrome. The bases are TGTGCCAGCAGCGCGGGTGGGGCCACTGAAGCTTTCTTT. Its protein product is CASSAGGATEAFF. With the portions outside the CDR3 filled from the reference TRBV9 and TRBJ1-1 genes, the complete variable region becomes DSGVTQTPKHLITATGQRVTLRCSPRSGDLSVYWYQQSLDQGLQFLIQYYNGEERAKGNILERFSAQQFPDLHSELNLSSLELGDSALYFCASSAGGATEAFFGQGTRLTVV.